This TCR beta chain was retrieved from a study of T cells expressing NK-cell markers. Findings and caveats of the study: More than five of the donors carried dominant NKG2C+ clonotypes that took up about 1.0-7.0% of their CD8+ T cells.

5'RACE template switching with UMIs produced the TCR beta cDNA. With the 5' RACE reads reprocessed, TCRdb shows one record per CDR3 protein and no DNA. The table lists roughly 180,000 distinct CDR3 sequences. Germline V CDR1 and CDR2: MGHRA, YSYEKL. There are 16 residues in the CDR3. Concerning this clonotype: Its specificity is unknown.

The TCR comes from a woman between 18 and 70 years old in good health. This rearrangement joins TRBV4-1 to TRBJ2-1; TCRdb calls TRBD2, which cannot be checked without DNA. The sequencing input was blood T cells: a sorted CD56 or NKG2C T cell subset, CD4+ or CD8+ T cells, or bulk PBMC T cells (not recorded which). The CDR3 loop is CASSQESAGGYNEQFF.